The 19 T cell receptor beta chains below come from one sample, sequenced in a study of cytomegalovirus exposure and HLA in healthy donors. The PCR ran on 60 Vbeta and 13 Jbeta primers. The method was immunoSEQ multiplex PCR; TCRdb's version includes in-frame clones alone and lacks a portion of them. The sample yields under 130,000 clones, approximately 79% seen once. Sequencing used PBMCs. These receptors were taken from a man between 50 and 59 years old in good health and CMV-seropositive.

V gene TRBV7-6 combines with J gene TRBJ2-1; 11 bases match TRBD2. V lost 5 bases and J lost 4; bases outside the gene matches: 10. Germline V lookup: CDR1 SGHVS, CDR2 FNYEAQ. The length of the CDR3 is 17 residues. CDR3 coding DNA: TGTGCCAGCAGCCCTCATCCGGGACTAGCGGCATACAATGAGCAGTTCTTC. Translated, it gives CASSPHPGLAAYNEQFF.

The chain is built from TRBV21-1 and TRBJ1-4. TRBV21-1 is a known pseudogene. The CDR3 length is 18 residues. CDR3: CASSKLVCGATFKEKLFF. The CDR3 region has the DNA TGTGCCAGCAGCAAATTGGTCTGTGGAGCGACCTTTAAGGAAAAACTGTTTTTT.

This sequence joins TRBV5-5 and TRBJ1-5; 9 bases are a match to TRBD1. The ends lost 4 bases at V and 6 bases at J; junction bases unmatched: 8. The germline V gene has CDR1 SGHKS and CDR2 YYEKEE (reference sequence). CDR3 length equals 15 residues. The CDR3, as DNA: TGTGCCAGCAGCCCATCACAGGGGGCTTTTCAGCCCCAGCATTTT. Residues: CASSPSQGAFQPQHF.

In DNA form, the CDR3 reads TGTGCCAGCAGCCCGTGGGGTGGGGGGGCCGGATCCTACGAGCAGTACTTC. Translating gives CASSPWGGGAGSYEQYF. The rearrangement links TRBV7-9 to TRBJ2-7; possibly TRBD2 for D (7 bases). CDR3 length: 17 amino acids. CDR1 and CDR2 (germline): SEHNR, FQNEAQ (reference sequence). V was shortened by 5 bases and J by 1 base, with 21 bases between the two germline ends.

The gene calls are TRBV6-1 and TRBJ1-1; TRBD1 matches at 7 bases. Germline loops: CDR1 MNHNS, CDR2 SASEGT. V trimming: 7 bases; J trimming: 5 bases; junction bases outside the gene matches: 7. The CDR3 sequence is 13 residues long. This chain's CDR3 is CASTQGYGTEAFF. The CDR3 nucleotides are TGTGCCAGCACACAGGGGTATGGGACTGAAGCTTTCTTT.

J is TRBJ2-1 and V is TRBV29-1; D is possibly TRBD2 (6 bases). Germline V CDR1 and CDR2: SQVTM, ANQGSEA. This CDR3 region has 17 residues. Between the trimmed V and J ends, which lost 6 bases and 2 bases, there was a span of 23 bases. In nucleotides, the CDR3 is TGCAGCGTAGGTTGGGACTCCGATTATCTTCCCTACAATGAGCAGTTCTTC. This gives the protein CSVGWDSDYLPYNEQFF.

This chain joins TRBV15 and TRBJ1-2; 9 nucleotides align to TRBD1. Germline trimming cut 3 bases from V and 4 bases from J; bases unmatched to any gene: 9. Germline V CDR1 and CDR2: LNHNV, YYDKDF (reference sequence). The CDR3 loop spans 16 amino acids. The CDR3 here is CATSRIGTGKTYGYTF. The CDR3 DNA is TGTGCCACCAGCAGGATTGGGACAGGGAAGACCTATGGCTACACCTTC. Based on the CDR3 plus reference TRBV15 and TRBJ1-2, the full variable domain is DAMVIQNPRYQVTQFGKPVTLSCSQTLNHNVMYWYQQKSSQAPKLLFHYYDKDFNNEADTPDNFQSRRPNTSFCFLDIRSPGLGDTAMYLCATSRIGTGKTYGYTFGSGTRLTVV.

This clone was picked up a small number of times. The chain recombines TRBV19 with TRBJ1-4; TRBD1 is a possible D gene (6 bases). V lost 6 bases, J lost 0 bases, and 14 bases lay in between. CDR1 and CDR2 (germline): LNHDA, SQIVND (reference sequence). CDR3 size: 16 residues. DNA of the CDR3: TGTGCCAGTAGAACCCGGACAGTCGCAACTAATGAAAAACTGTTTTTT. Translation: CASRTRTVATNEKLFF.

The genes are TRBV29-1 and TRBJ2-7, with 7 bases that match TRBD2. Germline assignment: CDR1 SQVTM and CDR2 ANQGSEA. The CDR3 spans 13 residues. The J segment lost 5 bases and the V segment lost 4 bases, leaving 8 bases of the junction unmatched. The CDR3, as DNA: TGCAGCGTTGCACTCAGGGAGGGCAACGAGCAGTACTTC. It codes for CSVALREGNEQYF.

J is TRBJ2-1 and V is TRBV7-6; D might be TRBD2 (5 bases). The CDR3 is 15 amino acids. CDR1 and CDR2 (germline): SGHVS, FNYEAQ. V lost 1 base to trimming and J lost 8 bases, with 15 bases between them. CDR3 amino acids: CASSLGAAPGYEQFF. In DNA form, the CDR3 reads TGTGCCAGCAGCTTAGGAGCGGCCCCTGGATATGAGCAGTTCTTC.

The chain links TRBV15 to TRBJ2-1, with a weak D call TRBD1 (5 bases). CDR3 length: 16 residues. Trimming cost V 0 bases and J 8 bases, with 17 bases left between them. Germline CDR1 is LNHNV and CDR2 is YYDKDF (reference sequence). CDR3 bases: TGTGCCACCAGCAGAGATATGTCATACTTAGGGGATGAGCAGTTCTTC. Translating gives CATSRDMSYLGDEQFF.

The chain's CDR3 is CASSLDRGRHEQYF. The CDR3 nucleotides read TGCGCCAGCAGCTTGGACAGGGGGCGTCACGAGCAGTACTTC. The genes are TRBV5-1 and TRBJ2-7, with 9 bases aligning to TRBD1. Germline lookup yields CDR1 SGHRS and CDR2 YFSETQ. J was trimmed by 5 bases and V by 0 bases; bases with no gene match: 3. The CDR3 length is 14 residues.

This clone came up a few times. The chain employs TRBV2 and TRBJ2-3; D perhaps matches TRBD1 (5 bases). Trimming took off 9 bases at V and 5 bases at J, with 9 bases between the two ends. This CDR3 is built from 11 residues. The germline V gene encodes CDR1 SNHLY and CDR2 FYNNEI. The CDR3 DNA reads as TGTGCCAGATCTAGGGGAGATACGCAGTATTTT. Its protein product is CARSRGDTQYF.

The rearrangement uses TRBV4-2 and TRBJ2-4, with 7 nucleotides matching TRBD1. Unmatched junction bases numbered 13, after V lost 1 base and J lost 10 bases. The CDR3 covers 16 residues. CDR1 is LGHNA and CDR2 is YNFKEQ in the germline V gene. CDR3 region: CASSQVDRGQWQIQYF. In nucleotides, the CDR3 is TGTGCCAGCAGCCAAGTTGATCGGGGACAGTGGCAGATTCAGTACTTC.

J is TRBJ2-2 and V is TRBV27, with D perhaps TRBD2 (5 bases). CDR1 is MNHEY, CDR2 SMNVEV, per germline (reference sequence). V lost 3 bases and J 2 bases, leaving 16 bases between the germline ends. The CDR3 contains 17 residues. The CDR3 here is CASSFRVSVGNTGELFF. The CDR3 nucleotides are TGTGCCAGCAGTTTTCGGGTTAGCGTCGGAAACACCGGGGAGCTGTTTTTT.

This sequence joins TRBV11-3 and TRBJ2-2; TRBD2 matches 7 bases. The CDR3 covers 17 residues. The V segment lost 5 bases and the J segment 5 bases; nucleotides outside the gene matches: 14. The germline V gene has CDR1 SGHNT and CDR2 YENEEA. The CDR3 sequence: CASSPPRRGGHTGELFF. The CDR3 DNA is TGTGCCAGCAGCCCTCCCAGAAGGGGAGGGCATACCGGGGAGCTGTTTTTT.

The chain employs TRBV6-1 and TRBJ2-4; D gene uncertain. V was clipped by 6 bases and J by 4 bases, with 4 bases between them. Looked up from germline, CDR1 is MNHNS and CDR2 is SASEGT. The CDR3 is 11 residues long. Here the CDR3 DNA reads TGTGCCAGCAGCCTTAAAAACATTCAGTACTTC. Its translation: CASSLKNIQYF.

The CDR3 loop reads CASTQGTSGFKQFF. The DNA for the CDR3 is TGTGCCAGTACCCAGGGTACTAGCGGGTTTAAGCAGTTCTTC. The rearrangement links TRBV19 to TRBJ2-1; 9 bases agree with TRBD2. Germline V gene sequence: CDR1 LNHDA, CDR2 SQIVND (reference sequence). The V and J ends lost 7 bases and 11 bases, in that order; junction bases with no gene match: 12. This CDR3 region has 14 residues.

The chain has TRBV18 and TRBJ2-7, with TRBD1 as a possible D gene (6 bases). V was cut by 3 bases and J by 2 bases, with 11 bases left in between. This CDR3 contains 14 residues. CDR1 and CDR2 (germline): KGHSH, LQKENI. The CDR3 loop is CASSPRDTTYEQYF. For the CDR3, the DNA is TGTGCCAGCTCACCCCGGGACACCACCTACGAGCAGTACTTC. Looking up the rest from reference TRBV18 and TRBJ2-7 gives the full variable domain: NAGVMQNPRHLVRRRGQEARLRCSPMKGHSHVYWYRQLPEEGLKFMVYLQKENIIDESGMPKERFSAEFPKEGPSILRIQQVVRGDSAAYFCASSPRDTTYEQYFGPGTRLTVT.